Listed here are 4 T cell receptor beta chains from one sample, sequenced in a study of response to subunit inactivated influenza vaccine. TCRdb processed the RT-PCR reads anew with MiXCR; each CDR3 protein has one entry. The sample yields about 530,000 distinct CDR3 sequences, about an eighth seen once. The sample in question was PBMCs from blood, obtained on the day of vaccination. These TCRs come from a man aged 50-59 years who received an inactivated influenza vaccine.

This clonotype was counted between two and nine times. V usage is TRBV24-1 and J usage is TRBJ2-1; the D is unclear. The CDR3 has 11 residues. The germline gives CDR1 KGHDR, CDR2 SFDVKD. Trimming shortened V by 3 bases and J by 9 bases, and 5 bases separated the two germline ends. The CDR3 DNA is TGTGCCACCAGTGATGTCCGTGAGCAGTTCTTC. It is translated as CATSDVREQFF.

This clonotype occurred a few times. The chain uses TRBV18 and TRBJ1-1; 7 bases fit TRBD1. V was clipped by 5 bases and J by 1 base; unmatched bases: 4. The germline CDR1 and CDR2 sequences are KGHSH and LQKENI. There are 14 residues in the CDR3. The CDR3 spells CASSATGQNTEAFF. CDR3 nucleotides: TGTGCCAGCTCAGCGACAGGGCAGAACACTGAAGCTTTCTTT.

In this sample, this clonotype turned up a few times. The CDR3 coding sequence is TGTGCCAGCAGCCAAGAAGCTAGCATGAACACCGGGGAGCTGTTTTTT. This translates into CASSQEASMNTGELFF. The chain joins TRBV4-2 to TRBJ2-2, with a possible D match to TRBD2 (5 bases). The germline gives CDR1 LGHNA, CDR2 YNFKEQ. The V and J ends lost 0 bases and 1 base respectively, with 9 bases between them. The CDR3 has 16 residues.

The chain employs TRBV6-2 or TRBV6-3 and TRBJ2-2; 14 bases align to TRBD2. Losses at the gene ends were 7 bases for V and 4 bases for J; bases not matched to a gene: 8. The length of the CDR3 is 17 residues. Germline CDR1 reads MNHEY; CDR2 reads SVGEGT. The CDR3, as DNA: TGTGCCAGCACCGCCGGGACTAGCGGGAGTATCACCGGGGAGCTGTTTTTT. Translating gives CASTAGTSGSITGELFF.